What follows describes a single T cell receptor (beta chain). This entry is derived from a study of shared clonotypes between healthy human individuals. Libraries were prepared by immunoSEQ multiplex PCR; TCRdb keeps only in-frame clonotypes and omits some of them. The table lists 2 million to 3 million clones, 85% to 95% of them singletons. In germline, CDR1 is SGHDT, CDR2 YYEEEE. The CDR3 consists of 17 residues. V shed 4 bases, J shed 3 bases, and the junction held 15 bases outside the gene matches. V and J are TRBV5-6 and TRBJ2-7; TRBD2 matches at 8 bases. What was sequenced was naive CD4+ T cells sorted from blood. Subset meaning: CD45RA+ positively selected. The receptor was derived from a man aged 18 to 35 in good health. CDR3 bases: TGTGCCAGCAGCCCACAGGCGATAGCGGGATCCGGCTACGAGCAGTACTTC. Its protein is CASSPQAIAGSGYEQYF.